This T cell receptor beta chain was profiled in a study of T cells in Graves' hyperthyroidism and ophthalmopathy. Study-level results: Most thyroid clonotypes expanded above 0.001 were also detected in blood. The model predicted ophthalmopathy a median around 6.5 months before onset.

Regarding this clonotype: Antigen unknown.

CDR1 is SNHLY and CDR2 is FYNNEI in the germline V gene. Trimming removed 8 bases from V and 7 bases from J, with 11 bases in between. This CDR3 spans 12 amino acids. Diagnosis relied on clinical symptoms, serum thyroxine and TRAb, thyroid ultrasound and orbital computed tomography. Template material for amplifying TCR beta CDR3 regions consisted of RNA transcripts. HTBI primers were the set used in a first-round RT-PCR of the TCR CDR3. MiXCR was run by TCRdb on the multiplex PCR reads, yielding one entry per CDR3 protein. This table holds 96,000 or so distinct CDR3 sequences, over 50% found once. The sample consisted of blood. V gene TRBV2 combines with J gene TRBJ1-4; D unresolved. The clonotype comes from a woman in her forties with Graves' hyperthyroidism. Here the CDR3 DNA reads TGTGCCAGCGGGCACGCGGGTGAAAAACTGTTTTTT. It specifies CASGHAGEKLFF.